These 24 T cell receptor beta chains share one sample of origin, sequenced in a study of cytomegalovirus exposure and HLA in healthy donors. PCR was performed using 60 Vbeta and 13 Jbeta primers. TCRdb's copy holds only in-frame clones and misses some; the assay was immunoSEQ multiplex PCR. In the table there are about 190,000 clones, more than 75% of which are singletons. The sequenced material came from PBMCs. The receptors stem from a woman aged 25 to 45 in good health and CMV-seropositive.

The chain recombines TRBV7-9 with TRBJ1-1, with D hard to call. The CDR3 extends over 12 amino acids. The V gene's germline CDR1 is SEHNR and CDR2 FQNEAQ (reference sequence). The ends were cut back, 0 bases at V and 11 bases at J, with 10 bases in the middle. CDR3: CASSLARQAAFF. In nucleotides, the CDR3 is TGTGCCAGCAGCTTAGCTCGACAAGCCGCTTTCTTT.

The chain links TRBV9 to TRBJ1-6; perhaps TRBD1 as D (5 bases). The V end was cut by 7 bases, the J end by 5 bases, with 13 bases between. This CDR3 comprises 14 residues. Germline V CDR1 and CDR2: SGDLS, YYNGEE. CDR3 nucleotides: TGTGCCAGCGCTCTCCGGGGGGATAATTCACCCCTCCACTTT. It codes for CASALRGDNSPLHF.

The rearrangement uses TRBV9 and TRBJ2-3; weak D call: TRBD2 (6 bases). Germline V gene data show CDR1 as SGDLS and CDR2 as YYNGEE. Trimming removed 0 bases from V and 4 bases from J, with 12 bases in between. CDR3 size: 15 residues. The CDR3 is CASSVDLGGADTQYF. The CDR3 DNA sequence: TGTGCCAGCAGCGTAGACCTCGGAGGGGCAGATACGCAGTATTTT.

The chain joins TRBV5-1 to TRBJ2-5; possible D gene TRBD2, 5 bases. The CDR3 sequence is 13 residues long. CDR1 and CDR2 (germline): SGHRS, YFSETQ. Trimming removed 0 bases from V and 11 bases from J, with 14 bases in between. The CDR3 DNA reads as TGCGCCAGCAGCTTGGGTGTTCTTGGGGAGCAGTACTTC. Its translation: CASSLGVLGEQYF.

The J gene is TRBJ1-2, the V gene TRBV28; 8 nucleotides align to TRBD1. Germline CDR1 reads MDHEN; CDR2 reads SYDVKM. This CDR3 is 14 amino acids long. The junction had 11 bases not matched to a gene; V was cut back by 6 bases and J by 8 bases. The CDR3, as DNA: TGTGCCAGCAGGTTACTCCTGACAGGGGAGGGCTACACCTTC. Amino acids: CASRLLLTGEGYTF.

On this clone: One end of the junction is discordant with germline, which a read error may explain. The chain carries TRBV7-7 and TRBJ2-7, with TRBD1 identical over 11 bases. The CDR3 is 15 amino acids. From germline, CDR1 is SSHAT and CDR2 FNYEAQ (reference sequence). The CDR3 DNA sequence: TGTGCTAGCAGCTTAGGGGACAGGGGGGAGTACGAGCAGTACTTC. Translated: CASSLGDRGEYEQYF.

This clone appeared many times. At one end the junction does not follow the germline gene, possibly because of a read error. The chain joins TRBV19 to TRBJ1-4, with TRBD1 identical over 7 bases. The CDR3 has 15 residues. Germline V lookup: CDR1 LNHDA, CDR2 SQIVND (reference sequence). DNA of the CDR3: TGTGCCAGTAGAATAGGGGGCGCCGGCAAAGAAAAACTGTTTTTT. Protein sequence: CASRIGGAGKEKLFF.

V is TRBV19 and J is TRBJ2-3; a possible D gene is TRBD2 (5 bases). This CDR3 comprises 16 residues. Germline V CDR1 and CDR2: LNHDA, SQIVND (reference sequence). V was trimmed by 5 bases and J by 1 base, leaving 16 bases between them. For the CDR3, the DNA is TGTGCCAGTAGTCCGTATGGAGCCGGGGGCACAGATACGCAGTATTTT. It yields the protein CASSPYGAGGTDTQYF.

The rearrangement uses TRBV30 and TRBJ2-5; 7 bases match TRBD1. The CDR3 is 14 residues long. The ends lost 3 bases at V and 5 bases at J; junction bases unmatched: 9. Germline lookup yields CDR1 GTSNPN and CDR2 SVGIG (reference sequence). The CDR3 DNA sequence: TGTGCCTGGAGGAGACAGGGAAGGGTGGAGACCCAGTACTTC. Protein product: CAWRRQGRVETQYF.

This chain connects TRBV11-3 to TRBJ2-2, with a possible D match to TRBD1 (6 bases). The V gene lost 5 bases and the J gene lost 4 bases, with 14 bases spanning the gap. CDR1 SGHNT and CDR2 YENEEA come from the germline V gene. The CDR3 consists of 15 residues. This CDR3 is CASSLKGVGTGELFF. Here the CDR3 DNA reads TGTGCCAGCAGCCTAAAGGGGGTCGGCACCGGGGAGCTGTTTTTT.

V usage is TRBV11-2 and J usage is TRBJ2-1, with D possibly matching TRBD2 (7 bases). This CDR3 comprises 14 residues. Germline CDR1 is SGHAT and CDR2 is FQNNGV. V lost 4 bases and J 7 bases, leaving 14 bases between the germline ends. CDR3 loop: CASSSRGAGNEQFF. The CDR3 bases are TGTGCCAGCAGCTCCCGGGGGGCCGGGAATGAGCAGTTCTTC.

The chain is built from TRBV27 and TRBJ2-7; D may be TRBD2 (7 bases). The germline V and J ends were trimmed by 7 bases and 2 bases, with 12 bases remaining between them. CDR1 MNHEY and CDR2 SMNVEV come from the germline V gene (reference sequence). This CDR3 is 13 amino acids long. Written as DNA, the CDR3 is TGTGCCAGCAAATGGGGGGGCGCCTACGAGCAGTACTTC. This gives the protein CASKWGGAYEQYF.

The chain recombines TRBV18 with TRBJ2-7; possible D gene TRBD1, 6 bases. Trimming took 1 base from V and 6 from J, leaving 19 bases between them. Germline-derived CDR1 and CDR2 are KGHSH and LQKENI. The CDR3 length is 16 residues. CDR3 residues: CASSPLGATGRGEQYF. In DNA form, the CDR3 reads TGTGCCAGCTCACCACTGGGGGCGACCGGCCGGGGCGAGCAGTACTTC.

The chain joins TRBV30 to TRBJ2-7; 8 bases match TRBD2. V dropped 7 bases and J dropped 4; count of bases not matched to a gene: 9. The CDR3 covers 13 residues. Germline values: CDR1 GTSNPN, CDR2 SVGIG (reference sequence). Here the CDR3 DNA reads TGTGCCTTGAACGGGAGGGCTGGGTACGAGCAGTACTTC. Amino acid sequence: CALNGRAGYEQYF.

For this clone: Other DNA sequences in the same sample also yield this CDR3. The chain couples TRBV9 to TRBJ2-5; D may be TRBD1 (6 bases). Trimming took 4 bases from V and 4 from J, leaving 14 bases between them. CDR1 is SGDLS and CDR2 is YYNGEE in the germline V gene. This CDR3 region has 14 residues. The CDR3 here is CASSRNRVAETQYF. The CDR3 coding sequence is TGTGCCAGCAGCAGAAACAGGGTTGCAGAGACCCAGTACTTC.

Comment on this clone: Sequence at one end of the junction differs from germline and may be a read error. The chain employs TRBV18 and TRBJ2-7; 8 bases map to TRBD2. Germline values: CDR1 KGHSH, CDR2 LQKENI. The CDR3 extends over 15 amino acids. The CDR3: CASSPRSGSTYEQYF. Here the CDR3 DNA reads TGTGCCAGCTCTCCACGGAGCGGGAGTACCTACGAGCAGTACTTC.

V usage is TRBV28 and J usage is TRBJ1-5, with TRBD1 matching 9 bases. Trimming at V came to 3 bases and at J to 6 bases, leaving 3 bases not matched to a gene. Germline-derived CDR1 and CDR2 are MDHEN and SYDVKM. The CDR3 has 14 amino acids. Written as DNA, the CDR3 is TGTGCCAGCAGTTTCGGGACAGGGAGTCAGCCCCAGCATTTT. Amino acid sequence: CASSFGTGSQPQHF.

CDR3 nucleotides: TGTGCCAGCAGCGTAGGAGTTAGCCCAGATACGCAGTATTTT. Amino acids: CASSVGVSPDTQYF. The J gene is TRBJ2-3, the V gene TRBV9; D gene ambiguous. Per germline, CDR1 SGDLS and CDR2 YYNGEE. The CDR3 has 14 residues. The V and J ends lost 0 bases and 4 bases respectively, with 9 bases between them.

This clone has a handful of counts. The chain has TRBV19 and TRBJ1-2, with 10 bases lining up with TRBD1. The CDR3 length is 15 residues. CDR1 and CDR2 (germline): LNHDA, SQIVND (reference sequence). With V trimmed by 5 bases and J by 4 bases, 7 bases remained unmatched. CDR3 protein: CASSLRQGARYGYTF. Here the CDR3 DNA reads TGTGCCAGTAGTCTCAGACAGGGGGCCCGCTATGGCTACACCTTC.

The V call is TRBV29-1, the J call TRBJ2-5; 8 bases align to TRBD2. The CDR3 contains 14 residues. From germline, CDR1 is SQVTM and CDR2 ANQGSEA. J lost 2 bases, V lost 4 bases, and 6 bases had no gene match. DNA for the CDR3: TGCAGCGTTGGAGCGCGCGGGGGGCAAGAGACCCAGTACTTC. It yields the protein CSVGARGGQETQYF.

V is TRBV29-1 and J is TRBJ2-7; 7 bases are a match to TRBD1. J was trimmed by 7 bases and V by 7 bases; bases with no gene match: 7. CDR3 length: 11 amino acids. Germline V gene data show CDR1 as SQVTM and CDR2 as ANQGSEA. The DNA for the CDR3 is TGCAGCGCCAAAGGACAGGCTGAGCAGTACTTC. Translating gives CSAKGQAEQYF.

V usage is TRBV29-1 and J usage is TRBJ2-1; 7 bases agree with TRBD2. The CDR3 runs to 15 residues. CDR1 SQVTM and CDR2 ANQGSEA come from the germline V gene. V trimming: 4 bases; J trimming: 2 bases; junction bases outside the gene matches: 8. CDR3 in amino acids: CSVAAGVVAYNEQFF. Written as DNA, the CDR3 is TGCAGCGTTGCTGCGGGAGTAGTGGCCTACAATGAGCAGTTCTTC.

The chain has TRBV5-4 and TRBJ1-2; D gene ambiguous. Trimming removed 5 bases from V and 0 bases from J, with 11 bases in between. The CDR3 runs 14 residues. In germline, CDR1 is SGHNT, CDR2 YYREEE (reference sequence). Here the CDR3 DNA reads TGTGCCAGCAGTCTCGACGGAGCTAACTATGGCTACACCTTC. It translates to CASSLDGANYGYTF.

The genes are TRBV11-3 and TRBJ2-3, with no clear D. The germline V and J ends were trimmed by 5 bases and 1 base, with 13 bases remaining between them. The CDR3 runs to 15 residues. CDR1 and CDR2 (germline): SGHNT, YENEEA. CDR3 nucleotides: TGTGCCAGCAGCCCCCCGGATAGCCGCACAGATACGCAGTATTTT. It translates to CASSPPDSRTDTQYF.